The 11 T cell receptor beta chains below come from one sample, sequenced in a study of blood T cell repertoires in COVID-19. The method was immunoSEQ multiplex PCR; TCRdb's version includes in-frame clones alone and lacks a portion of them. Here the sample spans 140,000 to 150,000 clones, 65% to 80% being singletons. Sequenced sample: peripheral blood. The source is a woman aged 60 to 75 with acute or convalescent COVID-19.

The V gene is TRBV5-1, the J gene TRBJ1-1, with D uncertain. CDR1 is SGHRS, CDR2 YFSETQ, per germline. The CDR3 runs to 15 residues. The V end lost 1 base, the J end lost 0 bases, and 10 bases lay between the germline ends. DNA for the CDR3: TGCGCCAGCAGCTTGTTTACGAGCATGAACACTGAAGCTTTCTTT. This encodes CASSLFTSMNTEAFF.

This clone was recorded only once. This chain joins TRBV19 and TRBJ2-3, with unresolved D. Germline CDR1 reads LNHDA; CDR2 reads SQIVND (reference sequence). V was trimmed by 4 bases and J by 2 bases, leaving 4 bases between them. This CDR3 is 12 amino acids long. The CDR3 region has the DNA TGTGCCAGTAGTAATCTCACAGATACGCAGTATTTT. Protein sequence: CASSNLTDTQYF.

Comment on this clone: Other DNA sequences from this sample encode an identical CDR3 as well. The gene calls are TRBV5-1 and TRBJ2-1; D possibly corresponds to TRBD2 (6 bases). Germline CDR1 reads SGHRS; CDR2 reads YFSETQ. V shed 3 bases and J shed 7 bases, with 8 bases lying between them. The CDR3 length is 12 residues. CDR3 loop: CASSSSGNEQFF. CDR3 coding DNA: TGCGCCAGCAGCTCGAGCGGGAATGAGCAGTTCTTC.

The V call is TRBV5-4, the J call TRBJ2-1; TRBD1 agrees at 8 bases. CDR3 length: 13 amino acids. V lost 2 bases and J lost 9; bases outside the gene matches: 4. Per germline, CDR1 SGHNT and CDR2 YYREEE (reference sequence). The CDR3 DNA is TGTGCCAGCAGCTTACCAGGGGGCGCTGAGCAGTTCTTC. Encoded protein: CASSLPGGAEQFF.

The gene calls are TRBV7-8 and TRBJ2-1; 10 bases are a match to TRBD2. The germline V gene has CDR1 SGHVS and CDR2 FQNEAQ. The CDR3 sequence is 17 residues long. V lost 2 bases, J lost 7 bases, and 11 bases stayed unmatched. DNA of the CDR3: TGTGCCAGCAGCTTAATGGCGGGGGCTAGCGGGAGAAATGAGCAGTTCTTC. Translating it yields CASSLMAGASGRNEQFF.

This chain links TRBV10-3 with TRBJ1-1; no reliable D call. Germline V lookup: CDR1 ENHRY, CDR2 SYGVKD. Trimming left V 4 bases short and J 4 bases short, with 19 bases between. The CDR3 is made up of 16 amino acids. The CDR3 reads CAISGAEVRKSTEAFF. The CDR3 DNA is TGTGCCATCAGTGGAGCTGAGGTTCGGAAAAGCACTGAAGCTTTCTTT.

The CDR3 reads CASSIGRSREKLFF. CDR3 sequence (DNA): TGTGCCAGTAGTATTGGGCGCAGTAGGGAAAAACTGTTTTTT. V usage is TRBV19 and J usage is TRBJ1-4; D unresolved. The CDR3 runs to 14 residues. V lost 3 bases to trimming and J lost 8 bases, with 13 bases between them. The germline V gene has CDR1 LNHDA and CDR2 SQIVND (reference sequence).

V gene TRBV7-3 combines with J gene TRBJ2-1; 7 positions agree with TRBD2. V dropped 2 bases and J dropped 2; count of bases not matched to a gene: 3. Germline CDR1 SGHTA, CDR2 FQGTGA. CDR3 length equals 15 residues. DNA of the CDR3: TGTGCCAGCAGCTTAGCGGCGGGGGCCTACAATGAGCAGTTCTTC. It yields the protein CASSLAAGAYNEQFF.

The rearrangement uses TRBV4-1 and TRBJ2-7, with a weak D call TRBD2 (7 bases). Germline V gene data show CDR1 as MGHRA and CDR2 as YSYEKL. With 0 bases removed from V and 2 bases from J, the gap between germline ends came to 11 bases. The CDR3 spans 15 residues. CDR3 residues: CASSQDGGAPYEQYF. CDR3 in DNA: TGCGCCAGCAGCCAAGATGGGGGGGCACCCTACGAGCAGTACTTC.

The J gene is TRBJ2-1, the V gene TRBV27; D unclear. Germline values: CDR1 MNHEY, CDR2 SMNVEV (reference sequence). V shed 6 bases and J shed 8 bases, with 17 bases lying between them. The CDR3 runs to 14 residues. The CDR3 nucleotides are TGTGCCAGCAGCTTGAACCATGGCGGCGATGAGCAGTTCTTC. As protein: CASSLNHGGDEQFF.

This sequence joins TRBV27 and TRBJ2-7, with D tentatively TRBD1 (6 bases). The germline V gene encodes CDR1 MNHEY and CDR2 SMNVEV (reference sequence). The CDR3 consists of 14 residues. V lost 5 bases and J 3 bases, leaving 14 bases between the germline ends. CDR3 sequence (DNA): TGTGCCAGCAGTGTGACAGGTACCTTCTACGAGCAGTACTTC. This translates into CASSVTGTFYEQYF.